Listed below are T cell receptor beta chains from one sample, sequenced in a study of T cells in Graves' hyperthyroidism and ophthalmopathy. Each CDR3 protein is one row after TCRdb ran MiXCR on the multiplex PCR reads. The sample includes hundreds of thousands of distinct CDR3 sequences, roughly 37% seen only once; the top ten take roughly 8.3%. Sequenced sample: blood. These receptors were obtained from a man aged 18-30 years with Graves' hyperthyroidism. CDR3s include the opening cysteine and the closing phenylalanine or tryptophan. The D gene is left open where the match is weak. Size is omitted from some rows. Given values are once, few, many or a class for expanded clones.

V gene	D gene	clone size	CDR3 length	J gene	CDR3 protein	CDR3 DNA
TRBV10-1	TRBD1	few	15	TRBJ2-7	CASSLGQGAAYEQYF	TGCGCCAGCAGCCTCGGACAGGGGGCTGCTTACGAGCAGTACTTC
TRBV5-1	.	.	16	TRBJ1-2	CASSLWTAGSSSGYTF	TGCGCCAGCAGCCTTTGGACAGCAGGGTCCTCCTCTGGCTACACCTTC
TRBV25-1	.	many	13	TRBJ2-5	CASSPGTEEAQYF	TGTGCCAGCAGTCCCGGGACCGAAGAGGCCCAGTACTTC
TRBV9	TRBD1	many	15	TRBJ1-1	CASSVEDRGRTEAFF	TGTGCCAGCAGCGTGGAAGACAGGGGGCGGACTGAAGCTTTCTTT
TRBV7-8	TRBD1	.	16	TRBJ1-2	CASSPRGQTPSYGYTF	TGTGCCAGCAGCCCTAGGGGACAGACCCCTAGCTATGGCTACACCTTC
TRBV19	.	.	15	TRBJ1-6	CASSPGGVGNSPLHF	TGTGCCAGTAGTCCGGGGGGCGTTGGGAATTCACCCCTCCACTTT
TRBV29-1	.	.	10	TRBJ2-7	CSLAGSEQYF	TGCAGCTTGGCCGGGAGCGAGCAGTACTTC
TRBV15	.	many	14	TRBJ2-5	CATSSDGAQETQYF	TGTGCCACCAGCAGCGACGGGGCTCAAGAGACCCAGTACTTC
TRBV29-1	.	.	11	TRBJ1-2	CSFAWTSGYTF	TGCAGCTTCGCTTGGACTAGCGGCTACACCTTC
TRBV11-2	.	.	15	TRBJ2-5	CASSPMGGLQETQYF	TGTGCCAGCTCACCCATGGGGGGACTGCAAGAGACCCAGTACTTC
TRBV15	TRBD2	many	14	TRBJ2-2	CATAGTSNTGELFF	TGTGCCACCGCGGGGACTAGCAACACCGGGGAGCTGTTTTTT
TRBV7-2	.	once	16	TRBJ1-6	CASSLDRSHRNSPLHF	TGTGCCAGCAGCTTAGACAGGAGCCATCGGAATTCACCCCTCCACTTT
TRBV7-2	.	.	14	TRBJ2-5	CASSLSVGAETQYF	TGTGCCAGCAGCTTGTCGGTAGGGGCAGAGACCCAGTACTTC
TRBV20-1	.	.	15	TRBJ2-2	CSARARRDPTGELFF	TGCAGTGCTAGAGCCCGTCGGGACCCCACCGGGGAGCTGTTTTTT
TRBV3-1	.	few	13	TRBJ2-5	CASGTVQQWTQYF	TGTGCCAGTGGGACCGTCCAACAGTGGACCCAGTACTTC
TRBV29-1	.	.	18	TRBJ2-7	CSVERFQLPSFRSYEQYF	TGCAGCGTTGAAAGGTTCCAGCTTCCATCATTTCGCTCCTACGAGCAGTACTTC
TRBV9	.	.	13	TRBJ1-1	CASTDDGDTEAFF	TGTGCCAGCACCGACGATGGGGACACTGAAGCTTTCTTT
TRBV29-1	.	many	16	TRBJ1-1	CSVAPTRAWIGTEAFF	TGCAGCGTTGCCCCCACCAGGGCATGGATCGGCACTGAAGCTTTCTTT
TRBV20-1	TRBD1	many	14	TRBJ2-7	CSARDRGGFDEQYF	TGCAGTGCTAGGGACAGGGGAGGTTTCGACGAGCAGTACTTC
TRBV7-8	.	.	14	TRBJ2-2	CASSQRASPGELFF	TGTGCCAGCAGCCAACGCGCCAGCCCCGGGGAGCTGTTTTTT
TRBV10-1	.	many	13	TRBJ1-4	CASSRDINEKLFF	TGCGCCAGCAGTAGGGACATCAATGAAAAACTGTTTTTT
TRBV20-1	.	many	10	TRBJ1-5	CSAGRAPQHF	TGCAGTGCTGGGAGGGCCCCCCAGCATTTT
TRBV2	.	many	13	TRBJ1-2	CASLPQGGYGYTF	TGTGCCAGCCTGCCACAAGGTGGCTATGGCTACACCTTC
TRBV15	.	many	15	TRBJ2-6	CATSSGFSGANVLTF	TGTGCCACCAGCAGTGGATTCTCTGGGGCCAACGTCCTGACTTTC
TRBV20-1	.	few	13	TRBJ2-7	CSARARDGYEQYF	TGCAGTGCTAGAGCGCGCGACGGATACGAGCAGTACTTC
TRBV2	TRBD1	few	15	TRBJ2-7	CASSSGTEFSYEQYF	TGTGCCAGCAGTTCCGGGACAGAATTCTCCTACGAGCAGTACTTC
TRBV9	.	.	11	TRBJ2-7	CASSNAHEQYF	TGTGCCAGCAGCAACGCACACGAGCAGTACTTC
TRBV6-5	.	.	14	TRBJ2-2	CASSWTVNTGELFF	TGTGCCAGCAGTTGGACAGTGAACACCGGGGAGCTGTTTTTT
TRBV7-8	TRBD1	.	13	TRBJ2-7	CASSWSTGAEQYF	TGTGCCAGCAGCTGGTCGACAGGGGCCGAGCAGTACTTC
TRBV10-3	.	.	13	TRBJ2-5	CASQPPGHETQYF	TGTGCCAGCCAGCCCCCGGGACATGAGACCCAGTACTTC
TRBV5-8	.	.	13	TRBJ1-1	CASSPGVGYEAFF	TGTGCCAGCAGCCCGGGGGTTGGGTACGAAGCTTTCTTT
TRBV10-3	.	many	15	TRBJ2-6	CAISSVGSGANVLTF	TGTGCCATCAGTTCTGTGGGCTCTGGGGCCAACGTCCTGACTTTC
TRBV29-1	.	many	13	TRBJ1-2	CSVGDGGAYGYTF	TGCAGCGTTGGGGACGGGGGGGCCTATGGCTACACCTTC
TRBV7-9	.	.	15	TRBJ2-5	CASSLARGYQETQYF	TGTGCCAGCAGCTTAGCCCGGGGCTACCAAGAGACCCAGTACTTC
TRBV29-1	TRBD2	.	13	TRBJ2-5	CSVDTSGAETQYF	TGCAGCGTTGATACTAGCGGGGCCGAGACCCAGTACTTC
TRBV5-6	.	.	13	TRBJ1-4	CASSFSGDEKLFF	TGTGCCAGCAGCTTCTCAGGGGATGAAAAACTGTTTTTT
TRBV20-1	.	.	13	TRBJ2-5	CSARDLGVETQYF	TGCAGTGCTAGAGATCTGGGAGTTGAGACCCAGTACTTC